This T cell receptor (beta chain) is drawn from a study of spatial heterogeneity in lung cancer. Background on the study: Detected sequences consistently included more beta-chain ones than alpha-chain ones. Averaged across combinations, each unique TCR and UMI pairing appeared more than ten times in raw reads, which were uncorrected.

Time point specified: sample taken at primary tumor resection. Unsorted samples of tumor, nontumor lung or frozen PBMC had their whole RNA sequenced. The donors were 70 or so patients with non-small cell lung cancer that was early-stage and untreated. V lost 7 bases, J lost 3 bases, and 13 bases lay in between. Germline V gene lookup returns CDR1 MDHEN and CDR2 SYDVKM. The CDR3 length is 14 residues. Judged by abundance, this clonotype is medium-sized. This beta chain is an off-target read within a library intended for alpha chains, so its frequency means little. Unique molecular identifiers tagged every individual TCR cDNA molecule. One entry per CDR3 protein results from TCRdb running MiXCR on the 5' RACE reads. The repertoire includes thousands of distinct CDR3 sequences, about a sixth of them detected once, and 20% sits in the top ten.

The sample in question was normal lung tissue next to the tumor, obtained at surgery. The sequence was obtained from a male donor with early-stage non-small cell lung cancer. The chain couples TRBV28 to TRBJ1-5, with D unresolved. CDR3 coding DNA: TGTGCCAGCACCAACGCCGGTGTCAATCAGCCCCAGCATTTT. This gives the protein CASTNAGVNQPQHF.